These T cell receptor beta chains were read from a single sample in a study of blood T cell repertoires in COVID-19. TCRdb's copy holds only in-frame clones and misses some; the assay was immunoSEQ multiplex PCR. The sample carries about 220,000 clones, more than 70% recorded once. Sequenced sample: peripheral blood. The receptors stem from a human donor in a cohort sampled during active COVID-19. Both conserved end residues are part of each CDR3. Fields, in order: clone size, D gene, V gene, J gene, CDR3 protein, CDR3 DNA. D genes are given only for firm matches. Some rows mark clone size as missing; the rest say once, few, many or name a class of expanded clone.

.,TRBD1,TRBV29-1,TRBJ1-3,CSVAGGQGSPGNTIYF,TGCAGCGTTGCCGGGGGACAGGGGAGCCCTGGAAACACCATATATTTT
.,.,TRBV20-1,TRBJ2-7,CSASSGTYGQSEQYF,TGCAGTGCTAGTTCGGGTACCTATGGACAAAGCGAGCAGTACTTC
once,.,TRBV6-1,TRBJ1-6,CASSEEDNNSPLHF,TGTGCCAGCAGTGAAGAAGACAATAATTCACCCCTCCACTTT
.,.,TRBV12-3/TRBV12-4,TRBJ2-7,CASSLSRSEGQYF,TGTGCCAGCAGTTTGAGCAGGAGTGAGGGGCAGTACTTC
.,TRBD2,TRBV19,TRBJ2-1,CASSISLAASSYNEQFF,TGTGCCAGTAGTATTTCACTAGCGGCTAGCTCCTACAATGAGCAGTTCTTC
.,.,TRBV6-5,TRBJ1-5,CASSYSSRQPQHF,TGTGCCAGCAGTTACTCGTCCAGGCAGCCCCAGCATTTT
.,.,TRBV2,TRBJ1-2,CASSEISDSLINYGYTF,TGTGCCAGCAGTGAAATATCGGACTCCCTCATTAACTATGGCTACACCTTC
.,.,TRBV3-1/TRBV3-2,TRBJ1-2,CASSPPRGGGYTF,TGTGCCAGCAGCCCTCCGCGAGGGGGTGGCTACACCTTC
.,.,TRBV29-1,TRBJ1-4,CSVAPPGSEKLFF,TGCAGCGTAGCCCCGCCCGGGAGTGAAAAACTGTTTTTT
.,.,TRBV6-6,TRBJ1-1,CASSYGRGLNTEAFF,TGTGCCAGCAGTTATGGCAGGGGACTGAACACTGAAGCTTTCTTT
.,.,TRBV2,TRBJ2-5,CASNGQSQETQYF,TGTGCCAGCAACGGACAGTCCCAAGAGACCCAGTACTTC
.,TRBD2,TRBV10-3,TRBJ2-1,CAISGGAGGGEQFF,TGTGCCATCAGTGGGGGAGCGGGGGGCGGTGAGCAGTTCTTC
.,TRBD1,TRBV11-1,TRBJ1-5,CASSLGRGLNQPQHF,TGTGCCAGCAGCTTAGGCAGGGGGCTCAACCAGCCCCAGCATTTT
.,TRBD2,TRBV5-1,TRBJ2-1,CASSLEARGGHNEQFF,TGCGCCAGCAGCTTGGAGGCGCGGGGGGGCCACAATGAGCAGTTCTTC
.,.,TRBV19,TRBJ1-5,CASSTRGQPQHF,TGTGCCAGTAGCACTCGGGGTCAGCCCCAGCATTTT
few,.,TRBV7-2,TRBJ2-7,CASSFRGSTYEQYF,TGTGCCAGCAGCTTTCGAGGGTCCACCTACGAGCAGTACTTC
.,.,TRBV7-9,TRBJ1-4,CASSLDFATNEKLFF,TGTGCCAGCAGCTTAGACTTTGCAACTAATGAAAAACTGTTTTTT
.,.,TRBV2,TRBJ1-2,CASSVQTNYGYTF,TGTGCCAGCAGTGTTCAGACTAACTATGGCTACACCTTC
.,.,TRBV18,TRBJ1-6,CASSLLDRDSPLHF,TGTGCCAGCTCACTGCTAGACCGAGATTCACCCCTCCACTTT
.,.,TRBV7-9,TRBJ1-2,CASSLVYTDGYTF,TGTGCCAGCAGCTTAGTATACACAGATGGCTACACCTTC
.,.,TRBV12-3/TRBV12-4,TRBJ1-2,CASSKLNYGYTF,TGTGCCAGCAGTAAGCTTAACTATGGCTACACCTTC
.,.,TRBV28,TRBJ1-4,CASSPRTGFNEKLFF,TGTGCCAGCAGTCCGCGGACGGGGTTTAATGAAAAACTGTTTTTT
.,.,TRBV2,TRBJ2-7,CASSVSRLGGEQYF,TGTGCCAGCAGTGTGTCTAGATTGGGTGGCGAGCAGTACTTC
.,TRBD2,TRBV7-2,TRBJ2-7,CASSQPWTSGEQYF,TGTGCCAGCAGCCAACCCTGGACTAGCGGCGAGCAGTACTTC
.,TRBD1,TRBV2,TRBJ2-7,CASREPGQGAREQYF,TGTGCCAGCAGGGAACCGGGACAGGGGGCGAGGGAGCAGTACTTC